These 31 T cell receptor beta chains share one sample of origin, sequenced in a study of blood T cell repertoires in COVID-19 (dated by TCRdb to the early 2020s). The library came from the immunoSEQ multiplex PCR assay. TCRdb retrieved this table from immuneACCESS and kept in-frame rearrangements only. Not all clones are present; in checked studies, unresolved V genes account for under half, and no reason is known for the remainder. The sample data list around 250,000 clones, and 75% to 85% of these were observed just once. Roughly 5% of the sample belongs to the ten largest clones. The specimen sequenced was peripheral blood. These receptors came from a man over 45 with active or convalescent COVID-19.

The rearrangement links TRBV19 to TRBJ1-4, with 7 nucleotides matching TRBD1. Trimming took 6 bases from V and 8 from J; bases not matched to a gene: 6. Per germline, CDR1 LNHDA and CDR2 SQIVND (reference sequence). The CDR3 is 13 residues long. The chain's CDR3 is CASRGGFGEKLFF. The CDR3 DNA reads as TGTGCCAGTAGAGGGGGCTTCGGGGAAAAACTGTTTTTT. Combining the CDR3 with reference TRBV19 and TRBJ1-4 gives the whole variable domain DGGITQSPKYLFRKEGQNVTLSCEQNLNHDAMYWYRQDPGQGLRLIYYSQIVNDFQKGDIAEGYSVSREKKESFPLTVTSAQKNPTAFYLCASRGGFGEKLFFGSGTQLSVL.

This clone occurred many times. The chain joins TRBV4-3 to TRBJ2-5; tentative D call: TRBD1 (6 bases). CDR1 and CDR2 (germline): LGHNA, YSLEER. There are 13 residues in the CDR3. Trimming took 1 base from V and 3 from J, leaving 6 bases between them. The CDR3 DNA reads TGCGCCAGCAGCCAAGGGACAGAAGAGACCCAGTACTTC. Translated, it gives CASSQGTEETQYF.

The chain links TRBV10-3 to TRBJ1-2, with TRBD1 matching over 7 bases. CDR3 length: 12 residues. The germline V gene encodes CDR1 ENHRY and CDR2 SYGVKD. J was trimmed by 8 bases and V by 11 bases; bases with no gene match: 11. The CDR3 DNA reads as TGTGCCTCGAGACAGGGAAATTACGGCTACACCTTC. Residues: CASRQGNYGYTF.

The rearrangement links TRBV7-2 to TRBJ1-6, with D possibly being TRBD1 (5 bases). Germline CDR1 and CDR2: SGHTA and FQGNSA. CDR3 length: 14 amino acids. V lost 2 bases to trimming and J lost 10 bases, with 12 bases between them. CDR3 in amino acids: CASSLLGGESPLHF. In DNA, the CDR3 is TGTGCCAGCAGCTTATTGGGGGGGGAGTCACCCCTCCACTTT.

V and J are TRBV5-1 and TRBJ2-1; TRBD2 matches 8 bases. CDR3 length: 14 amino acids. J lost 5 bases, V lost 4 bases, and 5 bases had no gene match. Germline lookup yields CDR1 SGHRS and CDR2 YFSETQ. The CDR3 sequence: CASSPGGDDNEQFF. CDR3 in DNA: TGCGCCAGCAGCCCCGGGGGGGATGACAATGAGCAGTTCTTC.

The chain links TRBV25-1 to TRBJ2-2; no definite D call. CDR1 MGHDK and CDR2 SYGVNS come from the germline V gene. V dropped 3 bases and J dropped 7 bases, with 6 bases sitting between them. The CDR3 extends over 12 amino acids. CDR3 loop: CASSDYGGELFF. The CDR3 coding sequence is TGTGCCAGCAGTGATTACGGCGGGGAGCTGTTTTTT. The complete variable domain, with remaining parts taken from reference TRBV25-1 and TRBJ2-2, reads EADIYQTPRYLVIGTGKKITLECSQTMGHDKMYWYQQDPGMELHLIHYSYGVNSTEKGDLSSESTVSRIRTEHFPLTLESARPSHTSQYLCASSDYGGELFFGEGSRLTVL.

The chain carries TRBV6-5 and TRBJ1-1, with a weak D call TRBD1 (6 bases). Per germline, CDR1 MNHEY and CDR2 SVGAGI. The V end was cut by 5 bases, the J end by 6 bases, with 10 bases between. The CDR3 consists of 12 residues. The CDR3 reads CASSPRGPEAFF. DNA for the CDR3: TGTGCCAGCAGTCCCAGGGGCCCTGAAGCTTTCTTT.

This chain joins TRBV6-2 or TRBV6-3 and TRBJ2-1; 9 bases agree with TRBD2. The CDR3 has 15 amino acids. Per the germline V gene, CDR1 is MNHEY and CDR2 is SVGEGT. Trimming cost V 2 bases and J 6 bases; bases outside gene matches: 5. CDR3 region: CASSYAAGGINEQFF. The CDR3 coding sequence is TGTGCCAGCAGTTACGCGGCGGGAGGGATCAATGAGCAGTTCTTC.

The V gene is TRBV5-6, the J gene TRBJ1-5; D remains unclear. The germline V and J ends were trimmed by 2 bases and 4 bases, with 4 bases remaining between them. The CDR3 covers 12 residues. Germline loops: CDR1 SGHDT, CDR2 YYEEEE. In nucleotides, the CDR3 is TGTGCCAGCAGCTTACGGAATCAGCCCCAGCATTTT. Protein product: CASSLRNQPQHF.

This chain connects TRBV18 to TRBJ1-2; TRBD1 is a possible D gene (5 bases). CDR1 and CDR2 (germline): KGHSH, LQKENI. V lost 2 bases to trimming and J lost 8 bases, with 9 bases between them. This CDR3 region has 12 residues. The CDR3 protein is CASSPGGSGYTF. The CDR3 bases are TGTGCCAGCTCACCAGGGGGGAGCGGCTACACCTTC.

The CDR3 DNA follows: TGTGCCAGTAGTATTTCCGGGACAGGGATTTTTAATGAAAAACTGTTTTTT. Its translation: CASSISGTGIFNEKLFF. J is TRBJ1-4 and V is TRBV19; TRBD1 matches 9 bases. Germline V gene lookup returns CDR1 LNHDA and CDR2 SQIVND (reference sequence). Unmatched junction bases numbered 9, after V lost 3 bases and J lost 4 bases. The CDR3 covers 17 residues.

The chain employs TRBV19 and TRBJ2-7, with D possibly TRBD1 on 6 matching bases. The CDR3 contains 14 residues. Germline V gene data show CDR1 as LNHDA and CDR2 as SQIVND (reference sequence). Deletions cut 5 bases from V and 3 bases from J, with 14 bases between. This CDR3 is CASSSPGQNYEQYF. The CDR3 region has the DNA TGTGCCAGTAGTTCCCCGGGACAAAACTACGAGCAGTACTTC.

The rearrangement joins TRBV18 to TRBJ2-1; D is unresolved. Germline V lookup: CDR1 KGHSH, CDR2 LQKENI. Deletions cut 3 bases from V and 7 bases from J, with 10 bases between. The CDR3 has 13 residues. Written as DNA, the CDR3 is TGTGCCAGCTCACCGGAGTTGGATAATGAGCAGTTCTTC. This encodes CASSPELDNEQFF.

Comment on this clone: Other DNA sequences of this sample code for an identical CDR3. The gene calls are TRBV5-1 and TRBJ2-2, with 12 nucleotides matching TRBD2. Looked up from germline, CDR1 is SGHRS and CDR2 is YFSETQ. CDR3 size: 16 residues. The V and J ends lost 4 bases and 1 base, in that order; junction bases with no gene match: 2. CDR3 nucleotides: TGCGCCAGCAGCCTACTAGCGGGAGGGAACACCGGGGAGCTGTTTTTT. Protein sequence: CASSLLAGGNTGELFF.

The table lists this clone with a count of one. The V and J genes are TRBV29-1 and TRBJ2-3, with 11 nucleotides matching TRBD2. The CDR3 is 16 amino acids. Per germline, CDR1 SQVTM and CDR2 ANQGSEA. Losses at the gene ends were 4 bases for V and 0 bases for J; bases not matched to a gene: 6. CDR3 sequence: CSVVGLAESSTDTQYF. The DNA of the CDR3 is TGCAGCGTTGTGGGACTAGCGGAATCTAGCACAGATACGCAGTATTTT.

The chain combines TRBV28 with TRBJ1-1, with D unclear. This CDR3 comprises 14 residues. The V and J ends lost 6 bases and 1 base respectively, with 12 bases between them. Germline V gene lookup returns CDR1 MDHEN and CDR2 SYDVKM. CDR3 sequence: CASRPSPGNTEAFF. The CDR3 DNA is TGTGCCAGCAGGCCCAGCCCAGGGAACACTGAAGCTTTCTTT.

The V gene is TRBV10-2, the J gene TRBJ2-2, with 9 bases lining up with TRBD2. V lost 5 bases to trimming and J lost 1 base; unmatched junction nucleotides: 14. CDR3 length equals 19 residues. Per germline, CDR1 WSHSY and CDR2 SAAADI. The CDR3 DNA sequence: TGCGCCAGCAGTCCCCCCGGGCGGGAGGGCTTTGGGAACACCGGGGAGCTGTTTTTT. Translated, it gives CASSPPGREGFGNTGELFF.

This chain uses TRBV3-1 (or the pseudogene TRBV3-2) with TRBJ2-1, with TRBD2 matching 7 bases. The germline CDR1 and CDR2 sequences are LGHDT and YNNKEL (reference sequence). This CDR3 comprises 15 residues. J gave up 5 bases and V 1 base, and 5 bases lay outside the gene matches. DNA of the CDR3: TGTGCCAGCAGCCAAGTTACTAGCGACCACAATGAGCAGTTCTTC. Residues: CASSQVTSDHNEQFF.

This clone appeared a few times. The CDR3 here is CAWRNQFGQPQHF. DNA for the CDR3: TGTGCCTGGAGAAATCAGTTTGGTCAGCCCCAGCATTTT. J is TRBJ1-5 and V is TRBV30; D is undetermined. V shed 3 bases and J shed 6 bases, with 12 bases lying between them. Germline values: CDR1 GTSNPN, CDR2 SVGIG (reference sequence). The CDR3 has 13 residues.

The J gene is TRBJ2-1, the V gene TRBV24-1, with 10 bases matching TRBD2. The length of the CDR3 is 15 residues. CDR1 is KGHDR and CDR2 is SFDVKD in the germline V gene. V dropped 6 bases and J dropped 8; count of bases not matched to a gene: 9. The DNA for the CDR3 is TGTGCCACCAGTCTCTCTAGCGGGAGAAGAGATGAGCAGTTCTTC. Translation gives CATSLSSGRRDEQFF.

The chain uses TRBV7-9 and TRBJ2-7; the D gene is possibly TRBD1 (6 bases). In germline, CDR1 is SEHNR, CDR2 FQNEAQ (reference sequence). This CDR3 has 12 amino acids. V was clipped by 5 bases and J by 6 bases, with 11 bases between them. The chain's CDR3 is CASSASRGEQYF. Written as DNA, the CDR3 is TGTGCCAGCAGCGCCAGCAGGGGCGAGCAGTACTTC.

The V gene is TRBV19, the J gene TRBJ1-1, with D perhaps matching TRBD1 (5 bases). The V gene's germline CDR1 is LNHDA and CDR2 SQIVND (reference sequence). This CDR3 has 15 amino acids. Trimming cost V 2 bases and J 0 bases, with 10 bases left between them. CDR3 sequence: CASSIRGTVNTEAFF. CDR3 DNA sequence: TGTGCCAGTAGTATACGGGGGACGGTGAACACTGAAGCTTTCTTT.

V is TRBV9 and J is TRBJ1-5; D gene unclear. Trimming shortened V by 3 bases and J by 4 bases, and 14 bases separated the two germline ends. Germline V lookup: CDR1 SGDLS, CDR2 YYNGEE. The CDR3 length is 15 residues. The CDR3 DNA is TGTGCCAGCAGCGCCCACTCTGATATTAATCAGCCCCAGCATTTT. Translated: CASSAHSDINQPQHF.

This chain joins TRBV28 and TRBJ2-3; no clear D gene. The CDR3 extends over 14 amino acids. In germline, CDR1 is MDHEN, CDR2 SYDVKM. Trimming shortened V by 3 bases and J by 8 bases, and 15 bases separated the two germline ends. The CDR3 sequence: CASSFRGPPGTQYF. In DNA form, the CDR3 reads TGTGCCAGCAGTTTCCGTGGCCCGCCGGGTACGCAGTATTTT. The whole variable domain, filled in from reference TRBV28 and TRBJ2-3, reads DVKVTQSSRYLVKRTGEKVFLECVQDMDHENMFWYRQDPGLGLRLIYFSYDVKMKEKGDIPEGYSVSREKKERFSLILESASTNQTSMYLCASSFRGPPGTQYFGPGTRLTVL.

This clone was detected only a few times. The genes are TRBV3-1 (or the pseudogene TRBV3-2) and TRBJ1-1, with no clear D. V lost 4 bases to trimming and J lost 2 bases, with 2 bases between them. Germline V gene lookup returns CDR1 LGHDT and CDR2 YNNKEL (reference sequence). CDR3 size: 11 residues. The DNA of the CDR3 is TGTGCCAGCAGCCTAAACACTGAAGCTTTCTTT. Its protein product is CASSLNTEAFF.

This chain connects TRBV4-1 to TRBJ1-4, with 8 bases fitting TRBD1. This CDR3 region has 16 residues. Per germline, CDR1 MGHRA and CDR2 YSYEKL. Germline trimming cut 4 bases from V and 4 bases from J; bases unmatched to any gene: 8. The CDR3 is CASSRGTGGGNEKLFF. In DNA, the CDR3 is TGCGCCAGCAGCCGAGGCACAGGGGGAGGTAATGAAAAACTGTTTTTT.

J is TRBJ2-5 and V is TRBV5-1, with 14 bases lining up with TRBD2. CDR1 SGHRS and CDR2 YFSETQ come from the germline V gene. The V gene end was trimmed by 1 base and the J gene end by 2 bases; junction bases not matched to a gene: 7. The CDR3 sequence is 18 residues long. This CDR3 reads CASSLWGLAGVSQETQYF. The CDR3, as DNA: TGCGCCAGCAGCTTGTGGGGACTAGCGGGAGTAAGTCAAGAGACCCAGTACTTC. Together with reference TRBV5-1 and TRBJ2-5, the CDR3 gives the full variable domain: KAGVTQTPRYLIKTRGQQVTLSCSPISGHRSVSWYQQTPGQGLQFLFEYFSETQRNKGNFPGRFSGRQFSNSRSEMNVSTLELGDSALYLCASSLWGLAGVSQETQYFGPGTRLLVL.

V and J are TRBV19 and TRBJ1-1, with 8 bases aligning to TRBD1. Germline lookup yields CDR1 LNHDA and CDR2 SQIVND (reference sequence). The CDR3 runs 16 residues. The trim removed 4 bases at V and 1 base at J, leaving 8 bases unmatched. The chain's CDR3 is CASSRLTGAKNTEAFF. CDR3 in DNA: TGTGCCAGTAGTAGATTGACAGGGGCGAAGAACACTGAAGCTTTCTTT.

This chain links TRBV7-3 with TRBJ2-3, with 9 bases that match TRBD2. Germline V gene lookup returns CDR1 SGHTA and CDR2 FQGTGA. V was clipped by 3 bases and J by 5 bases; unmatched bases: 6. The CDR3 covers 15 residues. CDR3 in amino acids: CASSFRSGSEDTQYF. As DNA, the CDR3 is TGTGCCAGCAGCTTTCGTAGCGGGAGCGAAGATACGCAGTATTTT.

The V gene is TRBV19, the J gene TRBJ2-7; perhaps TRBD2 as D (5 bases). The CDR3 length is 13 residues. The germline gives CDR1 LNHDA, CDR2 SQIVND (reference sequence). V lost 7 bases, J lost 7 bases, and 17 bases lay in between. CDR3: CASTPTVGGEQYF. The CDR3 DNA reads TGTGCCAGTACCCCGACGGTGGGCGGGGAGCAGTACTTC.

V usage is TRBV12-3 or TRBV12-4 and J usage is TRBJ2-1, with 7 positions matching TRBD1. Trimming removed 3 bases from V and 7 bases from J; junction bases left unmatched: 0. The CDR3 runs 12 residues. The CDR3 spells CASSFRGNEQFF. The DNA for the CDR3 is TGTGCCAGCAGTTTCAGGGGGAATGAGCAGTTCTTC.